This TCR beta chain is from a study of regulatory T cells in long-lasting Graves disease. Germline CDR1 and CDR2: SGHRS and YFSETQ. The V and J ends lost 0 bases and 3 bases respectively, with 9 bases between them. The CDR3 extends over 14 amino acids. There are many counts of this clonotype. Its target is not known. CDR3 regions were amplified by Arm-PCR using iRepertoire HTBI primers to build TCR beta libraries. In TCRdb, the multiplex PCR reads were re-called with MiXCR into one record per CDR3 protein. The table shows about 530,000 distinct CDR3 sequences, with 15% to 20% occurring only once. General observations from the study: Limited sample numbers may have lowered accuracy.

Time point indicated: newly diagnosed GD, antithyroid drugs for less than 3 months. From RNA extracted from PBMCs, the TCR library was made. This sample was also put to use in a study of T cells in Graves' hyperthyroidism and ophthalmopathy. As that study records: First-round RT-PCR of the TCR CDR3 relied on the HTBI primer set.

The receptor was derived from a woman aged 35-60 years with Graves disease. The genes are TRBV5-1 and TRBJ1-2; D is undetermined. Sequenced material: peripheral blood mononuclear cells (PBMCs), taken at new diagnosis, from a patient treated with antithyroid drugs. In DNA form, the CDR3 reads TGCGCCAGCAGCTTGGCCTTAAAGGACTATGGCTACACCTTC. As protein: CASSLALKDYGYTF.